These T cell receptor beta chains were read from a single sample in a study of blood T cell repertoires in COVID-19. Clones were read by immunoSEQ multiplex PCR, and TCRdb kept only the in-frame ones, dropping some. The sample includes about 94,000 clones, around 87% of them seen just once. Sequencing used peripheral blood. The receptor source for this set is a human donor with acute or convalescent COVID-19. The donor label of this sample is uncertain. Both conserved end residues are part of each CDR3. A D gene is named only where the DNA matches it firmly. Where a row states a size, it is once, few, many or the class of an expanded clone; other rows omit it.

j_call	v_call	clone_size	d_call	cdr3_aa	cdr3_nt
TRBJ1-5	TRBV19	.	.	CASRPGQNSNQPQHF	TGTGCCAGTAGACCCGGACAGAATAGCAATCAGCCCCAGCATTTT
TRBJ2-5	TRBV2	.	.	CASIPGSYQETQYF	TGTGCCAGCATCCCGGGATCGTACCAAGAGACCCAGTACTTC
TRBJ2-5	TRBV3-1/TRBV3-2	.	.	CASSQEGQLAYF	TGTGCCAGCAGCCAAGAGGGGCAGTTAGCATACTTC
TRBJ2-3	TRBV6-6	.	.	CASNARDRSTDTQYF	TGTGCCAGCAACGCTCGGGATCGTAGCACAGATACGCAGTATTTT
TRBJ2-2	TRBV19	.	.	CATLQTVTNTGELFF	TGTGCCACCTTACAGACAGTAACGAACACCGGGGAGCTGTTTTTT
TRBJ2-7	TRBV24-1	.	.	CATSETDRSYEQYF	TGTGCCACCAGTGAGACGGACAGATCCTACGAGCAGTACTTC
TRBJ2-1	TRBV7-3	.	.	CASSLSPGIMGNEQFF	TGTGCCAGCAGCTTAAGCCCAGGGATTATGGGCAATGAGCAGTTCTTC
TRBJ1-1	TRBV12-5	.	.	CASGLREGGPTEAFF	TGTGCTAGTGGTTTGCGGGAAGGGGGACCCACTGAAGCTTTCTTT
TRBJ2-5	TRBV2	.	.	CASTDPGLLQETQYF	TGTGCCAGCACCGATCCGGGACTTCTCCAAGAGACCCAGTACTTC
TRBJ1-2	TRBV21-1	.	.	CASNKGWAGAVGYGYTF	TGTGCCAGCAACAAAGGGTGGGCAGGGGCGGTGGGGTATGGCTACACCTTC
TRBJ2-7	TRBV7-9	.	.	CASSPKVRLGGDSYEQYF	TGTGCCAGCAGCCCAAAGGTCCGGCTGGGGGGAGACTCCTACGAGCAGTACTTC
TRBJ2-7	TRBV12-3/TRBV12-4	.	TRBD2	CASSPGGVYEQYF	TGTGCCAGCAGTCCCGGGGGGGTCTACGAGCAGTACTTC
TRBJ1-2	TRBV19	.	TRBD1	CASSSWDRGSGYTF	TGTGCCAGTAGTTCGTGGGACAGGGGGTCTGGCTACACCTTC
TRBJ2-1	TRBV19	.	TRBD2	CASSIGTSVGNEQFF	TGTGCCAGTAGTATAGGGACTAGCGTGGGGAATGAGCAGTTCTTC
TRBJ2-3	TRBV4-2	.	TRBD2	CASSQEETSGGLDTQYF	TGTGCCAGCAGCCAAGAGGAGACTAGCGGGGGGTTAGATACGCAGTATTTT
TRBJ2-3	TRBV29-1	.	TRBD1	CSVTQGGPSTDTQYF	TGCAGCGTAACACAGGGGGGTCCTAGCACAGATACGCAGTATTTT
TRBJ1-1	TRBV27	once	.	CASSLRPPSANTEAFF	TGTGCCAGCAGTTTAAGGCCCCCCAGCGCGAACACTGAAGCTTTCTTT
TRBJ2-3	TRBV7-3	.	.	CASSPEASSTFRQYF	TGTGCCAGCAGCCCGGAGGCTAGCTCTACATTCAGGCAGTATTTT
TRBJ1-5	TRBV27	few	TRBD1	CASSLRDRDPNQPQHF	TGTGCCAGCAGTCTCCGGGACAGGGACCCCAATCAGCCCCAGCATTTT
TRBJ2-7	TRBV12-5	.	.	CASTRLSLIDEQYF	TGTGCTAGTACGAGACTCAGCTTAATCGACGAGCAGTACTTC
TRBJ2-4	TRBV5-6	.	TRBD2	CASSLEGREGYKNIQYF	TGTGCCAGCAGCTTGGAGGGGAGGGAGGGATACAAAAACATTCAGTACTTC
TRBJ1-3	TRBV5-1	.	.	CASSLGQSGNTIYF	TGCGCCAGCAGCTTGGGGCAGTCTGGAAACACCATATATTTT
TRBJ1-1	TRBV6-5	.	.	CASSQTETTQSEAFF	TGTGCCAGCAGTCAGACAGAAACGACCCAGTCTGAAGCTTTCTTT
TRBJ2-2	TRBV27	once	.	CASLPRKGANTGELFF	TGTGCCAGCTTACCTCGAAAGGGGGCGAACACCGGGGAGCTGTTTTTT
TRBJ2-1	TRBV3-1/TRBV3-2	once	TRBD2	CASSHLTSGGEQFF	TGTGCCAGCAGCCATCTTACTAGCGGGGGGGAGCAGTTCTTC
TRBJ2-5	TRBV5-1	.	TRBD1	CASSLPDRGLGETQYF	TGCGCCAGCAGCTTGCCTGACAGGGGGCTGGGGGAGACCCAGTACTTC
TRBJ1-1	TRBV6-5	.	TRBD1	CASSTDRGNTEAFF	TGTGCCAGCAGTACGGACAGGGGGAACACTGAAGCTTTCTTT
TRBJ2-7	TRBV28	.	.	CASSVQGPYEQYF	TGTGCCAGCAGTGTTCAGGGGCCCTACGAGCAGTACTTC
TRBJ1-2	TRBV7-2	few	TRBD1	CASSLGGTGGGYTF	TGTGCCAGCAGCTTAGGAGGGACAGGGGGCGGCTACACCTTC
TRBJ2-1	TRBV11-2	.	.	CASSLSTGSSYNEQFF	TGTGCCAGCAGCTTGTCCACAGGGAGCTCCTACAATGAGCAGTTCTTC
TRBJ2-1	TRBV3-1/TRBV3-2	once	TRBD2	CASSQVAGGPNEQFF	TGTGCCAGCAGCCAAGTCGCGGGGGGGCCAAATGAGCAGTTCTTC
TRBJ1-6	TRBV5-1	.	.	CASSFAGRSFNSPLHF	TGCGCCAGCAGCTTTGCGGGACGGAGTTTTAATTCACCCCTCCACTTT
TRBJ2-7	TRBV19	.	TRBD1	CASSIGTGGPYEQYF	TGTGCCAGTAGTATTGGGACAGGGGGCCCCTACGAGCAGTACTTC
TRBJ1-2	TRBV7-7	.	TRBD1	CASSPRQGLGYTF	TGTGCCAGCAGCCCAAGACAGGGCCTGGGCTACACCTTC
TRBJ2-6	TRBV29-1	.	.	CSVVERGSGANVLTF	TGCAGCGTTGTCGAACGGGGCTCTGGGGCCAACGTCCTGACTTTC
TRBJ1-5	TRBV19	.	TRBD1	CASSIDRGPNQPQHF	TGTGCCAGTAGTATTGACAGGGGGCCAAATCAGCCCCAGCATTTT
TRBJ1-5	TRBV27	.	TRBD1	CASSLASGQGSNQPQHF	TGTGCCAGCAGTTTAGCATCGGGACAGGGCAGCAATCAGCCCCAGCATTTT
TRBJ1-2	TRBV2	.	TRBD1	CASSGTGKDGYTF	TGTGCCAGCAGTGGGACAGGAAAGGATGGCTACACCTTC
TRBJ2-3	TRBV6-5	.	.	CASKNPTSTDTQYF	TGTGCCAGCAAGAACCCTACTAGCACAGATACGCAGTATTTT
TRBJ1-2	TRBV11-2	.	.	CASSLGQGYGYTF	TGTGCCAGCAGCTTAGGGCAGGGCTATGGCTACACCTTC
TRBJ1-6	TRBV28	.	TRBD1	CASEPGQYNSPLHF	TGTGCCAGCGAACCGGGACAGTATAATTCACCCCTCCACTTT
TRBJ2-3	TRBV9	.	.	CASSVAGKDTQYF	TGTGCCAGCAGCGTAGCAGGAAAAGATACGCAGTATTTT
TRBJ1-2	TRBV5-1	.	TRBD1	CASRPGTGNYGYTF	TGCGCCAGCAGACCCGGGACAGGGAACTATGGCTACACCTTC
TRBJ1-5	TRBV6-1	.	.	CASSEYQGFNQPQHF	TGTGCCAGCAGTGAGTATCAGGGTTTCAATCAGCCCCAGCATTTT
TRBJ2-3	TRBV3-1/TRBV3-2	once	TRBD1	CASSQDPWTGGPTDTQYF	TGTGCCAGCAGCCAAGATCCCTGGACAGGGGGACCCACAGATACGCAGTATTTT
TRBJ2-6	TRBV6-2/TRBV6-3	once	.	CASSYGGSGANVLTF	TGTGCCAGCAGTTATGGAGGCTCTGGGGCCAACGTCCTGACTTTC
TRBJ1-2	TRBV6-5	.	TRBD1	CASSYGQEAGVGYTF	TGTGCCAGCAGTTACGGACAGGAAGCGGGGGTTGGCTACACCTTC
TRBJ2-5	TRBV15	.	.	CATSKGGETQYF	TGTGCCACCAGCAAGGGGGGGGAGACCCAGTACTTC
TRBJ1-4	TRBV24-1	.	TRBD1	CATSDPRQGSLFF	TGTGCCACCAGTGATCCCCGACAGGGCTCGCTGTTTTTT
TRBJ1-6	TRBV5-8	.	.	CASSLRGSYNSPLHF	TGTGCCAGCAGCTTGCGGGGGTCCTATAATTCACCCCTCCACTTT
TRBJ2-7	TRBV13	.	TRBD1	CASSLVGQASDSTYEQYF	TGTGCCAGCAGCTTAGTGGGACAGGCCTCAGACTCTACCTACGAGCAGTACTTC
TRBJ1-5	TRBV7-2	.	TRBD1	CASSPIPDRSQPQHF	TGTGCCAGCAGCCCTATCCCGGACAGGTCCCAGCCCCAGCATTTT
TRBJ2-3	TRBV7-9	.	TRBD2	CAGYSGDRRGTDTQYF	TGTGCCGGCTATAGCGGGGACCGCCGGGGCACAGATACGCAGTATTTT
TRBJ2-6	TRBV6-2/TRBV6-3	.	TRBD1	CASSQPHGDSISGANVLTF	TGTGCCAGCAGTCAACCCCATGGGGACAGCATCTCTGGGGCCAACGTCCTGACTTTC